A single T cell receptor (beta chain) is shown here with its context. This entry is derived from a study of blood T cell repertoires in COVID-19. In the authors' methods: Estimation of nucleated cell counts was performed using reference gene primer amplification. The method was immunoSEQ multiplex PCR; TCRdb's version includes in-frame clones alone and lacks a portion of them. V, J and clone size reflect that table, while D and trimming were determined from the DNA. Altogether tens of thousands of clones are present, roughly 89% being singletons, with the ten largest covering 1.9%. Trimming stripped 4 bases from V and 5 bases from J, with 14 bases between. CDR1 and CDR2 (germline): MNHEY, SVGEGT. There are 14 residues in the CDR3.

Material: peripheral blood. The TCR was taken from a woman aged 50 to 60 in a cohort sampled during active COVID-19. J is TRBJ1-1 and V is TRBV6-2 or TRBV6-3; D not resolved. In DNA form, the CDR3 reads TGTGCCAGCAGTTTCATGTCGGGTGGGACTGAAGCTTTCTTT. Translation: CASSFMSGGTEAFF.